One and the same sample provided the 32 T cell receptor beta chains below, sequenced in a study of cytomegalovirus exposure and HLA in healthy donors. The PCR was carried out with 60 Vbeta primers and 13 Jbeta primers. The data were produced by immunoSEQ multiplex PCR, yet TCRdb's version contains in-frame clones alone and is incomplete. The data hold roughly 79,000 clones, with around 70% observed a single time. Sample: PBMCs. Source of these receptors: a woman aged 45-65 years in good health and CMV-seropositive.

The J gene is TRBJ1-2, the V gene TRBV15; a possible D gene is TRBD1 (5 bases). V was shortened by 3 bases and J by 1 base, with 12 bases between the two germline ends. The CDR3 is made up of 15 amino acids. The germline gives CDR1 LNHNV, CDR2 YYDKDF (reference sequence). CDR3 sequence reads: CATSSEGLGNYGYTF. CDR3 sequence (DNA): TGTGCCACCAGCAGCGAGGGACTCGGTAACTATGGCTACACCTTC.

This chain joins TRBV11-3 and TRBJ1-4, with 9 positions matching TRBD1. CDR3 length equals 15 residues. Germline V gives CDR1 SGHNT, CDR2 YENEEA. The ends lost 5 bases at V and 8 bases at J; junction bases unmatched: 9. CDR3 sequence (DNA): TGTGCCAGCAGCCGAAAAACAGGGGGCGTGGAAAAACTGTTTTTT. This gives the protein CASSRKTGGVEKLFF. The whole variable domain, filled in from reference TRBV11-3 and TRBJ1-4, reads EAGVVQSPRYKIIEKKQPVAFWCNPISGHNTLYWYLQNLGQGPELLIRYENEEAVDDSQLPKDRFSAERLKGVDSTLKIQPAELGDSAVYLCASSRKTGGVEKLFFGSGTQLSVL.

The chain recombines TRBV10-3 with TRBJ1-4; D gene uncertain. This CDR3 has 13 residues. The germline gives CDR1 ENHRY, CDR2 SYGVKD. Trimming removed 10 bases at V and 5 bases at J, with 14 bases between. CDR3 coding DNA: TGTGCCACCCAGTGGCAGTTAAATGAAAAACTGTTTTTT. Residues: CATQWQLNEKLFF.

The chain is built from TRBV5-4 and TRBJ1-1; weak D call: TRBD1 (5 bases). Trimming removed 4 bases at V and 10 bases at J, with 17 bases between. The CDR3 has 13 residues. In germline, CDR1 is SGHNT, CDR2 YYREEE (reference sequence). The CDR3: CASSQLGVVGAFF. DNA of the CDR3: TGTGCCAGCAGCCAATTAGGGGTCGTTGGAGCTTTCTTT.

J is TRBJ1-1 and V is TRBV18, with 11 bases lining up with TRBD1. CDR1 and CDR2 from the germline V gene are KGHSH and LQKENI. CDR3 length: 16 residues. The V and J ends lost 3 bases and 5 bases, in that order; junction bases with no gene match: 8. The CDR3 bases are TGTGCCAGCTCACCTACTACCGGGACAGGGGGAACTGAAGCTTTCTTT. Residues: CASSPTTGTGGTEAFF.

This clone showed up just a few times. The chain recombines TRBV25-1 with TRBJ2-1; 11 positions agree with TRBD2. Germline V lookup: CDR1 MGHDK, CDR2 SYGVNS. This CDR3 has 18 amino acids. Losses at the gene ends were 1 base for V and 4 bases for J; bases not matched to a gene: 9. The CDR3, as DNA: TGTGCCAGCAGTGAATCCCCTAGCGGGAGGTTGGGTTACAATGAGCAGTTCTTC. This encodes CASSESPSGRLGYNEQFF.

The chain uses TRBV28 and TRBJ1-3; no firm D call. In germline, CDR1 is MDHEN, CDR2 SYDVKM. CDR3 size: 15 residues. Trimming removed 2 bases at V and 4 bases at J, with 12 bases between. CDR3 residues: CASSLTHIGGNTIYF. In DNA form, the CDR3 reads TGTGCCAGCAGTTTAACCCACATCGGGGGAAACACCATATATTTT.

The V call is TRBV10-1, the J call TRBJ2-1, with 9 bases aligning to TRBD2. The trim removed 4 bases at V and 6 bases at J, leaving 7 bases unmatched. The germline CDR1 and CDR2 sequences are WNHNN and SYGVQD (reference sequence). The CDR3 consists of 15 residues. CDR3 residues: CASSARAGGPNEQFF. CDR3 DNA sequence: TGCGCCAGCAGTGCGCGAGCGGGAGGCCCCAATGAGCAGTTCTTC.

This clone was seen only a few times. The rearrangement links TRBV11-3 to TRBJ1-1; D perhaps matches TRBD1 (6 bases). V lost 1 base and J 1 base, leaving 10 bases between the germline ends. There are 15 residues in the CDR3. Per germline, CDR1 SGHNT and CDR2 YENEEA. This CDR3 is CASSLGGRGNTEAFF. The CDR3 nucleotides are TGTGCCAGCAGCTTAGGCGGCAGGGGGAACACTGAAGCTTTCTTT. The variable domain in full, completed from reference TRBV11-3 and TRBJ1-1, reads EAGVVQSPRYKIIEKKQPVAFWCNPISGHNTLYWYLQNLGQGPELLIRYENEEAVDDSQLPKDRFSAERLKGVDSTLKIQPAELGDSAVYLCASSLGGRGNTEAFFGQGTRLTVV.

This clone was recorded once. The chain has TRBV6-4 and TRBJ2-1; 7 nucleotides align to TRBD1. V shed 4 bases, J shed 10 bases, and the junction held 13 bases outside the gene matches. The CDR3 length is 15 residues. The germline V gene encodes CDR1 MRHNA and CDR2 SNTAGT. The CDR3 region has the DNA TGTGCCAGCAGTGCGACAGGGTCCAAGGTACAGGAGCAGTTCTTC. Protein sequence: CASSATGSKVQEQFF.

The chain links TRBV4-1 to TRBJ1-2; D is possibly TRBD1 (5 bases). V shed 0 bases and J shed 8 bases, with 13 bases lying between them. CDR1 is MGHRA, CDR2 YSYEKL, per germline. CDR3 length: 14 amino acids. CDR3 sequence reads: CASSQDVKGQGYTF. In nucleotides, the CDR3 is TGCGCCAGCAGCCAAGACGTTAAGGGGCAGGGCTACACCTTC.

With respect to this clone: A read error may produce the germline difference seen at one junction end. The chain couples TRBV7-7 to TRBJ2-1, with 10 positions matching TRBD2. The CDR3 covers 17 residues. CDR1 is SSHAT and CDR2 is FNYEAQ in the germline V gene (reference sequence). The CDR3 region has the DNA TGTGCTAGCAGCAAACTAGCGGGAACCGGGATGAGAAATGAGCAGTTCTTC. Translating gives CASSKLAGTGMRNEQFF.

This clone appeared once. The chain couples TRBV20-1 to TRBJ2-3; D gene ambiguous. Trimming shortened V by 6 bases and J by 11 bases, and 12 bases separated the two germline ends. The V gene's germline CDR1 is DFQATT and CDR2 SNEGSKA (reference sequence). The CDR3 runs to 10 residues. The CDR3 DNA reads TGCAGTGCATGGAGTTCTGGGCAGTATTTT. It is translated as CSAWSSGQYF.

V and J are TRBV9 and TRBJ2-2; D not resolved. Germline-derived CDR1 and CDR2 are SGDLS and YYNGEE. With 4 bases removed from V and 4 bases from J, the gap between germline ends came to 8 bases. This CDR3 is built from 13 residues. CDR3 sequence (DNA): TGTGCCAGCAGCCCCTACGGCACCGGGGAGCTGTTTTTT. Translating it yields CASSPYGTGELFF.

The chain has TRBV11-2 and TRBJ2-5; TRBD1 aligns across 8 bases. The CDR3 runs to 15 residues. Germline V lookup: CDR1 SGHAT, CDR2 FQNNGV. V lost 5 bases to trimming and J lost 5 bases; unmatched junction nucleotides: 10. The CDR3 region is CASSPRTGQVETQYF. Here the CDR3 DNA reads TGTGCCAGCAGCCCTCGGACAGGGCAGGTGGAGACCCAGTACTTC.

The chain couples TRBV9 to TRBJ2-3; TRBD2 agrees at 11 bases. CDR1 SGDLS and CDR2 YYNGEE come from the germline V gene. The CDR3 is 15 amino acids. Trimming took 7 bases from V and 0 from J; bases not matched to a gene: 4. The CDR3 reads CASGRTSGSTDTQYF. The CDR3, as DNA: TGTGCCAGCGGGAGGACTAGCGGGAGCACAGATACGCAGTATTTT.

The chain employs TRBV19 and TRBJ2-2, with D unclear. This CDR3 spans 14 amino acids. Germline CDR1 LNHDA, CDR2 SQIVND (reference sequence). V shed 5 bases and J shed 4 bases, with 11 bases lying between them. CDR3 nucleotide sequence: TGTGCCAGTAGTTGGGCAGCCAGCACCGGGGAGCTGTTTTTT. Protein: CASSWAASTGELFF.

This chain joins TRBV6-5 and TRBJ2-2, with TRBD1 as a possible D gene (5 bases). Looked up from germline, CDR1 is MNHEY and CDR2 is SVGAGI. V was clipped by 7 bases and J by 3 bases, with 12 bases between them. The length of the CDR3 is 14 residues. The CDR3 DNA is TGTGCCAGCATGGGCAGGGTAGACACCGGGGAGCTGTTTTTT. Translation gives CASMGRVDTGELFF.

The chain combines TRBV2 with TRBJ2-5, with 9 bases aligning to TRBD1. CDR3 length equals 15 residues. Germline V CDR1 and CDR2: SNHLY, FYNNEI. The J segment lost 2 bases and the V segment lost 4 bases, leaving 5 bases of the junction unmatched. Here the CDR3 DNA reads TGTGCCAGCAGTGGACAGGGGGGAGGGCAAGAGACCCAGTACTTC. It translates to CASSGQGGGQETQYF.

This clone was counted only a few times. The chain joins TRBV28 to TRBJ2-6; tentatively, D is TRBD1 (6 bases). Germline V gene data show CDR1 as MDHEN and CDR2 as SYDVKM. The CDR3 consists of 18 residues. The V end lost 9 bases, the J end lost 0 bases, and 21 bases lay between the germline ends. CDR3 protein: CASYPQRTGNSGANVLTF. The DNA of the CDR3 is TGTGCCAGTTATCCCCAGCGAACAGGGAACTCTGGGGCCAACGTCCTGACTTTC. The full variable domain, completed using reference TRBV28 and TRBJ2-6, is DVKVTQSSRYLVKRTGEKVFLECVQDMDHENMFWYRQDPGLGLRLIYFSYDVKMKEKGDIPEGYSVSREKKERFSLILESASTNQTSMYLCASYPQRTGNSGANVLTFGAGSRLTVL.

This chain joins TRBV30 and TRBJ2-3; the match to TRBD2 covers 8 bases. Germline V gene data show CDR1 as GTSNPN and CDR2 as SVGIG (reference sequence). V lost 1 base, J lost 4 bases, and 7 bases stayed unmatched. The CDR3 extends over 15 amino acids. CDR3 protein: CAWSAGLAGSDTQYF. DNA for the CDR3: TGTGCCTGGAGTGCTGGGCTAGCGGGTTCAGATACGCAGTATTTT.

Here the CDR3 DNA reads TGTGCCAGCAGCCCCTCCGGCAGGTTTGGTGAAAAACTGTTTTTT. It yields the protein CASSPSGRFGEKLFF. The chain links TRBV5-8 to TRBJ1-4; no clear D. From germline, CDR1 is SGHTS and CDR2 YDEGEE. V was cut by 4 bases and J by 7 bases, with 17 bases left in between. This CDR3 spans 15 amino acids.

The genes are TRBV7-9 and TRBJ2-5; a weak D match, TRBD2 (5 bases). CDR1 and CDR2 (germline): SEHNR, FQNEAQ (reference sequence). There are 14 residues in the CDR3. Between the trimmed V and J ends, which lost 5 bases and 4 bases, there was a span of 14 bases. The CDR3: CASSASGSAETQYF. The DNA of the CDR3 is TGTGCCAGCAGCGCAAGCGGATCGGCAGAGACCCAGTACTTC. Full variable domain (rest looked up from reference TRBV7-9 and TRBJ2-5): DTGVSQNPRHKITKRGQNVTFRCDPISEHNRLYWYRQTLGQGPEFLTYFQNEAQLEKSRLLSDRFSAERPKGSFSTLEIQRTEQGDSAMYLCASSASGSAETQYFGPGTRLLVL.

The V and J genes are TRBV5-6 and TRBJ1-1, with D uncertain. Per germline, CDR1 SGHDT and CDR2 YYEEEE. There are 11 residues in the CDR3. The V end lost 2 bases, the J end lost 5 bases, and 4 bases lay between the germline ends. CDR3 loop: CASSLQTEAFF. DNA of the CDR3: TGTGCCAGCAGCTTACAGACTGAAGCTTTCTTT.

This clone has just one count. This rearrangement joins TRBV30 to TRBJ2-7; tentatively, D is TRBD1 (5 bases). The CDR3 is 13 residues long. CDR1 is GTSNPN, CDR2 SVGIG, per germline (reference sequence). The V gene lost 1 base and the J gene lost 2 bases, with 9 bases spanning the gap. The CDR3 sequence: CAWSEGLTYEQYF. The CDR3 coding sequence is TGTGCCTGGAGTGAGGGGCTAACCTACGAGCAGTACTTC.

The rearrangement joins TRBV11-2 to TRBJ1-2; 7 nucleotides align to TRBD1. From germline, CDR1 is SGHAT and CDR2 FQNNGV. Trimming removed 5 bases from V and 5 bases from J; junction bases left unmatched: 5. The CDR3 loop spans 13 amino acids. This CDR3 is CASSPWDSYGYTF. DNA for the CDR3: TGTGCCAGCAGCCCCTGGGACAGTTATGGCTACACCTTC.

This rearrangement joins TRBV27 to TRBJ2-1; D is perhaps TRBD1 (6 bases). The CDR3 consists of 14 residues. Germline-derived CDR1 and CDR2 are MNHEY and SMNVEV (reference sequence). Deletions cut 6 bases from V and 4 bases from J, with 13 bases between. The CDR3 DNA reads as TGTGCCAGCAGAACAGGGCTGGGGTACAATGAGCAGTTCTTC. Translation: CASRTGLGYNEQFF.

The chain carries TRBV19 and TRBJ1-2; D possibly corresponds to TRBD1 (5 bases). The germline V gene has CDR1 LNHDA and CDR2 SQIVND (reference sequence). The CDR3 sequence is 13 residues long. Trimming cost V 2 bases and J 4 bases, with 8 bases left between them. The CDR3 DNA sequence: TGTGCCAGTAGTATAAGTGGGGCCTATGGCTACACCTTC. Translating gives CASSISGAYGYTF.

This clone was counted a single time. V is TRBV6-5 and J is TRBJ2-3; TRBD2 might be the D (5 bases). The germline V gene encodes CDR1 MNHEY and CDR2 SVGAGI. Trimming cost V 5 bases and J 4 bases, with 13 bases left between them. The CDR3 length is 14 residues. The CDR3 region is CASSRGVGADTQYF. The CDR3 region has the DNA TGTGCCAGCAGTCGGGGTGTTGGAGCAGATACGCAGTATTTT.

DNA of the CDR3: TGTGCCAGCAGCTTAGGGGCGCATAGCTCCTACGAGCAGTACTTC. Translated, it gives CASSLGAHSSYEQYF. The chain links TRBV7-6 to TRBJ2-7, with unresolved D. Trimming removed 1 base from V and 0 bases from J, with 10 bases in between. This CDR3 contains 15 residues. Germline V gene data show CDR1 as SGHVS and CDR2 as FNYEAQ.

For this clone: Mismatch with germline at one junction end may stem from a read error. The chain uses TRBV29-1 and TRBJ1-1; 7 bases align to TRBD1. This CDR3 is built from 13 residues. Germline CDR1 is SQVTM and CDR2 is ANQGSEA. CDR3 region: CSAEQGMNTEAFF. The CDR3 nucleotides read TGCAGCGCTGAACAGGGGATGAACACTGAAGCTTTCTTT.

This clone was picked up many times. This sequence joins TRBV18 and TRBJ2-1, with a weak D call TRBD1 (5 bases). V was trimmed by 8 bases and J by 7 bases, leaving 12 bases between them. The CDR3 extends over 12 amino acids. In germline, CDR1 is KGHSH, CDR2 LQKENI. The CDR3 DNA sequence: TGTGCCAGCCCGCATGGGGCAAATGAGCAGTTCTTC. It encodes CASPHGANEQFF.